Listed here are 4 T cell receptor beta chains from one sample, sequenced in a study of blood T cell repertoires in COVID-19. Sequencing used immunoSEQ multiplex PCR; TCRdb keeps in-frame clones, though not all of them. Of under 200,000 clones in the sample, around 88% were seen once. The sequencing sample was made of PBMCs or T cells enriched from blood (not recorded which). These receptors came from a man aged 35 to 55 with acute COVID-19.

V gene TRBV28 combines with J gene TRBJ1-2; TRBD1 is a possible D gene (5 bases). The germline V gene encodes CDR1 MDHEN and CDR2 SYDVKM. Trimming removed 8 bases from V and 3 bases from J, with 7 bases in between. This CDR3 comprises 11 residues. DNA of the CDR3: TGTGCCAGCCGGGGGGACTATGGCTACACCTTC. Translated, it gives CASRGDYGYTF.

V and J are TRBV23-1 and TRBJ2-7; 8 bases are a match to TRBD2. TRBV23-1 belongs to the ORF category, with a function that is uncertain. V was pared by 8 bases and J by 3 bases, with 15 bases of the junction left unmatched. The CDR3 sequence is 16 residues long. In DNA, the CDR3 is TGCGCCAGCCCACCCAGGGCGGGAGGAAGAGGCTACGAGCAGTACTTC. This encodes CASPPRAGGRGYEQYF.

The chain couples TRBV6-6 to TRBJ1-1; 7 nucleotides align to TRBD1. CDR1 is MNHNY, CDR2 SVGAGI, per germline (reference sequence). The junction had 3 bases not matched to a gene; V was cut back by 4 bases and J by 7 bases. The CDR3 is 12 amino acids. CDR3 nucleotides: TGTGCCAGCAGTTGGAGGGACAGTGAAGCTTTCTTT. It is translated as CASSWRDSEAFF.

The rearrangement links TRBV10-3 to TRBJ1-2; no definite D call. Per germline, CDR1 ENHRY and CDR2 SYGVKD. The CDR3 loop spans 12 amino acids. V was clipped by 3 bases and J by 0 bases, with 2 bases between them. CDR3: CAISDTNYGYTF. The CDR3 coding sequence is TGTGCCATCAGTGACACTAACTATGGCTACACCTTC.